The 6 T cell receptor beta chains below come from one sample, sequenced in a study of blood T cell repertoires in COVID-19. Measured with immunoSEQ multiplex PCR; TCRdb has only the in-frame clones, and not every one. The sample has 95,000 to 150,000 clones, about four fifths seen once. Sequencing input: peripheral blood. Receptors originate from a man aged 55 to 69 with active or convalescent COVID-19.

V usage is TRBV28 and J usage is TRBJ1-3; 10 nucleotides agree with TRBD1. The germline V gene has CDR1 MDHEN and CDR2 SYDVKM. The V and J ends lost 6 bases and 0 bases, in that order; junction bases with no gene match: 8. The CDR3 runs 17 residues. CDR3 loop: CASSPSGQGISGNTIYF. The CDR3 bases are TGTGCCAGCAGCCCCTCGGGACAGGGGATCTCTGGAAACACCATATATTTT.

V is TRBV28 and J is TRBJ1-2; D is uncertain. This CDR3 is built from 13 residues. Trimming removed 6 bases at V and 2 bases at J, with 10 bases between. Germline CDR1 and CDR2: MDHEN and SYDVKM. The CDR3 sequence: CASRVTENYGYTF. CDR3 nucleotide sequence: TGTGCCAGCAGAGTGACTGAGAACTATGGCTACACCTTC.

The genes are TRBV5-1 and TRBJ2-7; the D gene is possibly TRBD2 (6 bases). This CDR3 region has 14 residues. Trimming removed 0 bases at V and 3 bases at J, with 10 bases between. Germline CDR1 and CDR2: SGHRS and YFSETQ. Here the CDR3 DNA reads TGCGCCAGCAGCTTGGACGGGAGAGTCTACGAGCAGTACTTC. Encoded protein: CASSLDGRVYEQYF. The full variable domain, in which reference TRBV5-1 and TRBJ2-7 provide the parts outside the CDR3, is KAGVTQTPRYLIKTRGQQVTLSCSPISGHRSVSWYQQTPGQGLQFLFEYFSETQRNKGNFPGRFSGRQFSNSRSEMNVSTLELGDSALYLCASSLDGRVYEQYFGPGTRLTVT.

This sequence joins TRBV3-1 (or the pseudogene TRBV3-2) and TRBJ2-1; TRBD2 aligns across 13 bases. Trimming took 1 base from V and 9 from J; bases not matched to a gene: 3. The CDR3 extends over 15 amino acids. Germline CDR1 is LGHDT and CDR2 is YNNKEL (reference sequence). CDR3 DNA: TGTGCCAGCAGCCAAGGGACTAGCGGGAGTGGTGAGCAGTTCTTC. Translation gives CASSQGTSGSGEQFF.

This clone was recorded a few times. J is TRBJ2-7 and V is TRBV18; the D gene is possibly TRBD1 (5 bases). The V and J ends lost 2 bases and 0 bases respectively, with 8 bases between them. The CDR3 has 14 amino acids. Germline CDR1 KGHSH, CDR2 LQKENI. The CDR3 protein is CASSPARDSYEQYF. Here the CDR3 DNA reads TGTGCCAGCTCACCAGCCAGGGACTCCTACGAGCAGTACTTC.

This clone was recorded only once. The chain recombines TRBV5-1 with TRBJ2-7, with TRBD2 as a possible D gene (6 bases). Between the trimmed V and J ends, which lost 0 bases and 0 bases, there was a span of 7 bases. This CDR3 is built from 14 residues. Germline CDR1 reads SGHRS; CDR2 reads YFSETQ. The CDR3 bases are TGCGCCAGCAGCTTGGTGCGGGGCTCCTACGAGCAGTACTTC. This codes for CASSLVRGSYEQYF. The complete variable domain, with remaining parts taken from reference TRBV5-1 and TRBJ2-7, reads KAGVTQTPRYLIKTRGQQVTLSCSPISGHRSVSWYQQTPGQGLQFLFEYFSETQRNKGNFPGRFSGRQFSNSRSEMNVSTLELGDSALYLCASSLVRGSYEQYFGPGTRLTVT.